This T cell receptor (beta chain) was sequenced during a study of shared clonotypes between healthy human individuals. The length of the CDR3 is 15 residues. Per germline, CDR1 SNHLY and CDR2 FYNNEI. The ends were cut back, 4 bases at V and 3 bases at J, with 15 bases in the middle. The data were produced by immunoSEQ multiplex PCR, yet TCRdb's version contains in-frame clones alone and is incomplete. This table holds some 2,000,000 clones, approximately 96% found once. The source of this sequence is a man aged 18 to 30 in good health. The gene calls are TRBV2 and TRBJ1-1; possible D gene TRBD1, 6 bases. Input material: naive CD4+ T cells sorted from blood. The subset: CD45RA+ positively selected. CDR3 sequence (DNA): TGTGCCAGCAGTGGGGGGCGGGTCGGTTACACTGAAGCTTTCTTT. This codes for CASSGGRVGYTEAFF.